This T cell receptor beta chain was observed in a study of cytomegalovirus exposure and HLA in healthy donors. Study in general: Clustering assigned about 79% of the approximately 400 genotyped donors to the Caucasian-associated ancestry cluster. General observations from the study: DRB1 had the most TCR associations and HLA-C the fewest, a later analysis found, with rates varying by HLA locus. Some V segments, including TRBV6-2 and TRBV6-3, were excluded as indistinguishable.

A multiplex PCR was run with 60 Vbeta primers and 13 Jbeta primers. Profiling relied on immunoSEQ multiplex PCR, and the TCRdb table lists in-frame clones only, not all of them. The repertoire holds about 170,000 clones, with 65% to 80% as singletons. The CDR3 extends over 15 amino acids. The germline V gene encodes CDR1 SQVTM and CDR2 ANQGSEA. Trimming took 1 base from V and 1 from J; bases not matched to a gene: 3. About this clone: Its antigen is as yet unknown.

V and J are TRBV29-1 and TRBJ2-2; 7 bases match TRBD1. The receptor was isolated from a female donor in good health and CMV-seronegative. Input material: PBMCs. DNA of the CDR3: TGCAGCGTTGAAGCGGGACAGCTGAACACCGGGGAGCTGTTTTTT. Translated: CSVEAGQLNTGELFF.